A single sample gave rise to the 29 T cell receptor beta chains below, sequenced in a study of neurological immune-mediated disorders. TCRdb reanalysed the 5' RACE reads using MiXCR and keeps one entry per CDR3 protein. Counted here are 57,000 or so distinct CDR3 sequences, 11% occurring once; the ten biggest clones make up 1.5% to 2%. The sequencing input was PBMCs. These receptors originate from a man between 60 and 75 years old in good health.

This clonotype was seen repeatedly, ten times or more. The gene calls are TRBV20-1 and TRBJ2-7, with 12 bases that match TRBD1. Germline CDR1 DFQATT, CDR2 SNEGSKA (reference sequence). V shed 3 bases, J shed 7 bases, and the junction held 13 bases outside the gene matches. CDR3 length equals 16 residues. The DNA of the CDR3 is TGCAGTGCTAGGGGCTGGGGGACAGGGGGCCAGGGAGAGCAGTACTTC. Translated, it gives CSARGWGTGGQGEQYF.

In this sample, this clonotype turned up many times. The J gene is TRBJ2-7, the V gene TRBV9; D is undetermined. The CDR3 totals 12 residues. Germline assignment: CDR1 SGDLS and CDR2 YYNGEE. V was clipped by 3 bases and J by 3 bases, with 7 bases between them. In nucleotides, the CDR3 is TGTGCCAGCAGCGCGGACGGCTACGAGCAGTACTTC. Translation gives CASSADGYEQYF.

This clonotype was seen many times. This rearrangement joins TRBV29-1 to TRBJ1-2, with 9 bases lining up with TRBD1. Germline V gene sequence: CDR1 SQVTM, CDR2 ANQGSEA. The trim removed 2 bases at V and 3 bases at J, leaving 13 bases unmatched. The CDR3 runs to 17 residues. The CDR3 loop reads CSVETGFATGGDYGYTF. CDR3 nucleotides: TGCAGCGTTGAAACAGGTTTCGCGACAGGGGGGGACTATGGCTACACCTTC.

This clonotype was picked up many times. J is TRBJ1-6 and V is TRBV7-8, with D possibly matching TRBD1 (6 bases). The germline V gene encodes CDR1 SGHVS and CDR2 FQNEAQ. The CDR3 is 15 residues long. Trimming pared 4 bases from V and 9 bases from J, leaving 16 bases between. The CDR3 loop is CASSSPQGQGSPLHF. CDR3 DNA sequence: TGTGCCAGCAGCTCCCCCCAGGGGCAGGGTTCACCCCTCCACTTT.

The sample holds many counts of this clonotype. V usage is TRBV20-1 and J usage is TRBJ2-7; TRBD1 matches at 8 bases. Germline CDR1 reads DFQATT; CDR2 reads SNEGSKA (reference sequence). The CDR3 has 14 amino acids. The J segment lost 5 bases and the V segment lost 7 bases, leaving 13 bases of the junction unmatched. CDR3 in DNA: TGCAGTGTCCCGCCGGCAGGGGGCCTAAACGAGCAGTACTTC. Translated: CSVPPAGGLNEQYF.

V is TRBV9 and J is TRBJ2-1; 7 bases line up with TRBD2. CDR3 length equals 15 residues. V shed 4 bases and J 6 bases; nucleotides not matched to a gene: 10. Per germline, CDR1 SGDLS and CDR2 YYNGEE. The CDR3 spells CASSSRGGGPNEQFF. The DNA for the CDR3 is TGTGCCAGCAGCTCCCGCGGCGGGGGACCCAATGAGCAGTTCTTC. The whole variable domain, filled in from reference TRBV9 and TRBJ2-1, reads DSGVTQTPKHLITATGQRVTLRCSPRSGDLSVYWYQQSLDQGLQFLIQYYNGEERAKGNILERFSAQQFPDLHSELNLSSLELGDSALYFCASSSRGGGPNEQFFGPGTRLTVL.

The chain uses TRBV20-1 and TRBJ2-7; 10 nucleotides agree with TRBD1. CDR1 and CDR2 from the germline V gene are DFQATT and SNEGSKA (reference sequence). Trimming took 5 bases from V and 2 from J; bases not matched to a gene: 6. This CDR3 comprises 14 residues. CDR3 sequence: CSAWRDRGTYEQYF. The CDR3 coding sequence is TGCAGTGCTTGGCGGGACAGGGGCACCTACGAGCAGTACTTC.

Ten or more counts support this clonotype. The chain links TRBV7-2 to TRBJ2-1, with D perhaps being TRBD1 or TRBD2 (8 bases each). Germline CDR1 is SGHTA and CDR2 is FQGNSA. This CDR3 region has 18 residues. V lost 3 bases and J 7 bases, leaving 25 bases between the germline ends. CDR3 DNA sequence: TGTGCCAGCAGCTTTCAGGGGGCCGGGACTAGTCTGATGAATGAGCAGTTCTTC. This translates into CASSFQGAGTSLMNEQFF.

This clonotype occurred many times. The chain joins TRBV5-1 to TRBJ1-2, with D tentatively TRBD1 (5 bases). The germline V gene has CDR1 SGHRS and CDR2 YFSETQ. The CDR3 spans 15 residues. Trimming took off 2 bases at V and 1 base at J, with 12 bases between the two ends. The CDR3 here is CASSFGREVNYGYTF. CDR3 in DNA: TGCGCCAGCAGCTTTGGCAGGGAAGTTAACTATGGCTACACCTTC.

This clonotype was recorded many times. V is TRBV15 and J is TRBJ2-7, with D tentatively TRBD1 (5 bases). V gave up 2 bases and J gave up 7 bases, with 15 bases separating them. The CDR3 loop spans 14 amino acids. Per germline, CDR1 LNHNV and CDR2 YYDKDF (reference sequence). The CDR3 here is CATSRHMDTREQYF. In DNA, the CDR3 is TGTGCCACCAGCAGACACATGGACACTCGGGAGCAGTACTTC.

This clonotype was seen ten or more times. V usage is TRBV5-1 and J usage is TRBJ2-5; TRBD1 or TRBD2 may be the D gene (5 bases each). The CDR3 runs to 14 residues. Trimming stripped 4 bases from V and 5 bases from J, with 15 bases between. Germline lookup yields CDR1 SGHRS and CDR2 YFSETQ. CDR3 in amino acids: CASSGDPRRETQYF. As DNA, the CDR3 is TGCGCCAGCAGCGGGGACCCCCGGCGGGAGACCCAGTACTTC.

There are many counts of this clonotype. The chain employs TRBV10-3 and TRBJ1-1, with 8 bases fitting TRBD1. Trimming removed 6 bases from V and 8 bases from J; junction bases left unmatched: 5. Germline V gene sequence: CDR1 ENHRY, CDR2 SYGVKD. The CDR3 has 12 amino acids. The CDR3 spells CAIRPGQGEAFF. CDR3 sequence (DNA): TGTGCCATCAGGCCCGGACAGGGCGAAGCTTTCTTT.

This clonotype was recorded many times. The chain joins TRBV6-2 or TRBV6-3 to TRBJ2-6; D unresolved. The germline V and J ends were trimmed by 4 bases and 0 bases, with 4 bases remaining between them. CDR1 and CDR2 (germline): MNHEY, SVGEGT. This CDR3 region has 14 residues. The CDR3 nucleotides read TGTGCCAGCAGTTTCTTCTCTGGGGCCAACGTCCTGACTTTC. The encoded protein is CASSFFSGANVLTF.

Many counts were recorded for this clonotype. The rearrangement uses TRBV7-2 and TRBJ2-1; D is perhaps TRBD2 (6 bases). The CDR3 spans 14 residues. Germline V gene data show CDR1 as SGHTA and CDR2 as FQGNSA. V dropped 5 bases and J dropped 8 bases, with 16 bases sitting between them. This CDR3 is CASSLRPGVDEQFF. The CDR3 bases are TGTGCCAGCAGCCTAAGGCCGGGGGTCGATGAGCAGTTCTTC.

The sample holds many counts of this clonotype. The rearrangement uses TRBV7-2 and TRBJ1-2; TRBD1 matches 9 bases. The V segment lost 3 bases and the J segment 5 bases; nucleotides outside the gene matches: 13. This CDR3 spans 17 amino acids. Germline-derived CDR1 and CDR2 are SGHTA and FQGNSA. This CDR3 is CASSFVDPPTGGYGYTF. The CDR3 DNA follows: TGTGCCAGCAGCTTCGTGGATCCTCCGACAGGGGGGTATGGCTACACCTTC.

This clonotype has at least ten counts. The chain employs TRBV6-6 and TRBJ2-3; the match to TRBD2 covers 13 bases. Germline lookup yields CDR1 MNHNY and CDR2 SVGAGI (reference sequence). The V gene end was trimmed by 4 bases and the J gene end by 2 bases; junction bases not matched to a gene: 3. The CDR3 is 16 residues long. The CDR3: CASSLGLAGTTDTQYF. CDR3 in DNA: TGTGCCAGCAGTTTGGGACTAGCGGGGACCACAGATACGCAGTATTTT.

CDR3 sequence: CSAPNFRQGNTIYF. CDR3 in DNA: TGCAGTGCTCCCAACTTCCGCCAGGGAAACACCATATATTTT. The V and J genes are TRBV20-1 and TRBJ1-3, with D unresolved. V gave up 5 bases and J gave up 4 bases, with 15 bases separating them. Germline V gene sequence: CDR1 DFQATT, CDR2 SNEGSKA (reference sequence). CDR3 length equals 14 residues.

This clonotype was observed at least ten times. The genes are TRBV6-5 and TRBJ1-1; D call uncertain. Trimming took 2 bases from V and 2 from J, leaving 6 bases between them. This CDR3 contains 13 residues. The germline gives CDR1 MNHEY, CDR2 SVGAGI. The CDR3 sequence is CASSYELNTEAFF. The CDR3 bases are TGTGCCAGCAGTTACGAGCTAAACACTGAAGCTTTCTTT.

The sample holds many counts of this clonotype. V and J are TRBV5-1 and TRBJ2-1, with D perhaps given as TRBD1 or TRBD2 (5 bases each). V lost 2 bases and J lost 7, with 7 bases in between. The germline V gene has CDR1 SGHRS and CDR2 YFSETQ. The CDR3 length is 12 residues. CDR3 protein: CASSFWGNEQFF. For the CDR3, the DNA is TGCGCCAGCAGCTTCTGGGGGAATGAGCAGTTCTTC.

This clonotype turned up a few times. The genes are TRBV20-1 and TRBJ2-7; D is tentatively TRBD1 or TRBD2 (5 bases each). Trimming took off 5 bases at V and 2 bases at J, with 13 bases between the two ends. This CDR3 contains 13 residues. Germline V gene sequence: CDR1 DFQATT, CDR2 SNEGSKA (reference sequence). The CDR3 here is CSAVGTGPYEQYF. The CDR3 DNA reads TGCAGTGCTGTAGGGACGGGGCCCTACGAGCAGTACTTC.

This clonotype was picked up many times. The chain is built from TRBV7-9 and TRBJ2-1; the match to TRBD2 covers 7 bases. CDR1 is SEHNR and CDR2 is FQNEAQ in the germline V gene (reference sequence). V lost 0 bases, J lost 3 bases, and 2 bases stayed unmatched. The length of the CDR3 is 15 residues. The CDR3 DNA sequence: TGTGCCAGCAGCTTAGCGGGGGGGGTCTACAATGAGCAGTTCTTC. It specifies CASSLAGGVYNEQFF.

This clonotype appeared a few times. The chain has TRBV19 and TRBJ1-1, with D tentatively TRBD1 (6 bases). V dropped 7 bases and J dropped 7 bases, with 22 bases sitting between them. The germline V gene has CDR1 LNHDA and CDR2 SQIVND (reference sequence). The CDR3 sequence is 15 residues long. The CDR3 is CASTALGGLGGEAFF. In nucleotides, the CDR3 is TGTGCCAGTACCGCCCTAGGGGGGCTTGGAGGTGAAGCTTTCTTT. Variable domain in full (rest from reference TRBV19 and TRBJ1-1): DGGITQSPKYLFRKEGQNVTLSCEQNLNHDAMYWYRQDPGQGLRLIYYSQIVNDFQKGDIAEGYSVSREKKESFPLTVTSAQKNPTAFYLCASTALGGLGGEAFFGQGTRLTVV.

Regarding this clonotype: At one end, the junction sequence differs from germline, possibly due to a read error. The chain employs TRBV12-3 or TRBV12-4 and TRBJ1-1, with D possibly TRBD1 on 6 matching bases. There are 15 residues in the CDR3. CDR3 in amino acids: CASSSVLFGGTEAFF. CDR3 sequence (DNA): TGTGCCAGCAGCTCGGTCCTCTTCGGGGGCACTGAAGCATTCTTT.

Ten or more counts support this clonotype. J is TRBJ1-6 and V is TRBV7-3, with D possibly being TRBD1 (6 bases). The CDR3 runs to 13 residues. Per germline, CDR1 SGHTA and CDR2 FQGTGA. The germline V and J ends were trimmed by 7 bases and 9 bases, with 13 bases remaining between them. This chain's CDR3 is CASTSGHLSPLHF. CDR3 bases: TGTGCCAGCACCTCGGGACACCTTTCACCCCTCCACTTT.

The sample holds many counts of this clonotype. The J gene is TRBJ2-1, the V gene TRBV18, with a possible D match to TRBD2 (7 bases). The germline gives CDR1 KGHSH, CDR2 LQKENI. Trimming cost V 6 bases and J 8 bases, with 14 bases left between them. The CDR3 extends over 13 amino acids. CDR3 sequence reads: CASSLRGGDEQFF. CDR3 in DNA: TGTGCCAGCTCTCTCAGGGGAGGGGATGAGCAGTTCTTC.

The chain couples TRBV2 to TRBJ2-1, with 12 bases matching TRBD2. Germline loops: CDR1 SNHLY, CDR2 FYNNEI. The CDR3 has 15 amino acids. The trim removed 6 bases at V and 8 bases at J, leaving 8 bases unmatched. The DNA for the CDR3 is TGTGCCAGCAGCCCACTAGCGGGGGGCCCCTATGAGCAGTTCTTC. Its protein is CASSPLAGGPYEQFF.

This clonotype was detected many times. This chain joins TRBV6-5 and TRBJ2-5; D unclear. CDR1 MNHEY and CDR2 SVGAGI come from the germline V gene. The V end was cut by 4 bases, the J end by 5 bases, with 5 bases between. The CDR3 totals 11 residues. DNA of the CDR3: TGTGCCAGCAGTTCAGTTGAGACCCAGTACTTC. Translating it yields CASSSVETQYF.

This clonotype was seen many times. The V and J genes are TRBV29-1 and TRBJ2-7; 11 bases fit TRBD1. Germline V gene sequence: CDR1 SQVTM, CDR2 ANQGSEA. The CDR3 consists of 15 residues. J gave up 6 bases and V 7 bases, and 14 bases lay outside the gene matches. In DNA form, the CDR3 reads TGCAGCGCAGTAAGAGGACAGGGGGCGCGTGGCGAGCAGTACTTC. It is translated as CSAVRGQGARGEQYF.

This clonotype has a count of ten or more. The chain links TRBV2 to TRBJ2-1, with 10 bases identical to TRBD2. Germline V gene lookup returns CDR1 SNHLY and CDR2 FYNNEI. Trimming removed 6 bases from V and 5 bases from J; junction bases left unmatched: 10. The CDR3 covers 16 residues. This CDR3 is CASRGTLAGDDNEQFF. In DNA form, the CDR3 reads TGTGCCAGCAGGGGGACTCTAGCGGGGGACGACAATGAGCAGTTCTTC. The full variable domain, in which reference TRBV2 and TRBJ2-1 provide the parts outside the CDR3, is EPEVTQTPSHQVTQMGQEVILRCVPISNHLYFYWYRQILGQKVEFLVSFYNNEISEKSEIFDDQFSVERPDGSNFTLKIRSTKLEDSAMYFCASRGTLAGDDNEQFFGPGTRLTVL.